Below, 28 T cell receptor beta chains from the same sample are listed, as sequenced in a study of shared clonotypes between healthy human individuals. Data came from immunoSEQ multiplex PCR; TCRdb stores just in-frame clones and leaves some out. The sample has around 580,000 clones, 95% to 98% seen once. The naive CD8 subset, CD45RO-negative cells positively selected for CCR7, excluded terminally differentiated effector memory CD45RA+ cells. What was sequenced was naive CD8+ T cells sorted from blood. The receptor source for this set is a man younger than 40 in good health.

In the case of this clone: Distinct nucleotide sequences in the sample also encode this CDR3. The chain carries TRBV5-5 and TRBJ2-7, with D possibly called TRBD1 or TRBD2 (5 bases each). Deletions cut 4 bases from V and 3 bases from J, with 8 bases between. Germline V gives CDR1 SGHKS, CDR2 YYEKEE (reference sequence). The CDR3 loop spans 12 amino acids. This CDR3 is CASSLGGYEQYF. The CDR3 DNA is TGTGCCAGCAGCCTTGGGGGCTACGAGCAGTACTTC.

The chain has TRBV2 and TRBJ2-2, with D possibly matching TRBD2 (6 bases). Trimming took off 1 base at V and 0 bases at J, with 9 bases between the two ends. CDR1 SNHLY and CDR2 FYNNEI come from the germline V gene. The CDR3 length is 16 residues. The CDR3 loop is CASSEVGGSNTGELFF. CDR3 bases: TGTGCCAGCAGTGAAGTGGGGGGATCGAACACCGGGGAGCTGTTTTTT.

The chain employs TRBV18 and TRBJ2-3; D gene uncertain. Germline V gives CDR1 KGHSH, CDR2 LQKENI. V was shortened by 3 bases and J by 3 bases, with 10 bases between the two germline ends. This CDR3 spans 14 amino acids. CDR3 coding DNA: TGTGCCAGCTCACCTTTTAGGGTAACAGATACGCAGTATTTT. Its protein is CASSPFRVTDTQYF.

This sequence joins TRBV9 and TRBJ2-7; D perhaps matches TRBD1 (6 bases). The CDR3 spans 15 residues. The V and J ends lost 0 bases and 2 bases respectively, with 12 bases between them. The germline CDR1 and CDR2 sequences are SGDLS and YYNGEE. CDR3 region: CASSVDQGTAYEQYF. The CDR3, as DNA: TGTGCCAGCAGCGTAGACCAGGGGACGGCCTACGAGCAGTACTTC. Full variable domain (rest looked up from reference TRBV9 and TRBJ2-7): DSGVTQTPKHLITATGQRVTLRCSPRSGDLSVYWYQQSLDQGLQFLIQYYNGEERAKGNILERFSAQQFPDLHSELNLSSLELGDSALYFCASSVDQGTAYEQYFGPGTRLTVT.

The J gene is TRBJ2-7, the V gene TRBV7-3, with 12 nucleotides matching TRBD2. The length of the CDR3 is 15 residues. Losses at the gene ends were 5 bases for V and 2 bases for J; bases not matched to a gene: 4. The germline CDR1 and CDR2 sequences are SGHTA and FQGTGA. CDR3 residues: CASSPGLAGTYEQYF. DNA of the CDR3: TGTGCCAGCAGCCCGGGACTAGCGGGCACCTACGAGCAGTACTTC.

V and J are TRBV27 and TRBJ2-1, with 9 bases that match TRBD2. The CDR3 is 14 residues long. The germline V gene encodes CDR1 MNHEY and CDR2 SMNVEV (reference sequence). The junction had 3 bases not matched to a gene; V was cut back by 7 bases and J by 2 bases. The CDR3: CASTRTSAYNEQFF. CDR3 DNA sequence: TGTGCCAGCACCCGGACTAGCGCCTACAATGAGCAGTTCTTC.

V gene TRBV11-3 combines with J gene TRBJ2-3; the match to TRBD2 covers 8 bases. Germline V gene lookup returns CDR1 SGHNT and CDR2 YENEEA. Losses at the gene ends were 5 bases for V and 4 bases for J; bases not matched to a gene: 8. This CDR3 comprises 15 residues. CDR3 loop: CASSPHSGTSDTQYF. CDR3 coding DNA: TGTGCCAGCAGCCCCCATAGCGGGACGTCAGATACGCAGTATTTT.

This clone has a handful of counts. The CDR3 nucleotides read TGTGCCAGCAGCACAACCTACGAGCAGTACTTC. It codes for CASSTTYEQYF. This rearrangement joins TRBV11-1 to TRBJ2-7; D not certain. This CDR3 comprises 11 residues. Germline CDR1 and CDR2: SGHAT and FQDESV (reference sequence). Trimming left V 5 bases short and J 2 bases short, with 4 bases between. The variable domain in full, completed from reference TRBV11-1 and TRBJ2-7, reads EAEVAQSPRYKITEKSQAVAFWCDPISGHATLYWYRQILGQGPELLVQFQDESVVDDSQLPKDRFSAERLKGVDSTLKIQPAELGDSAMYLCASSTTYEQYFGPGTRLTVT.

The DNA of the CDR3 is TGTGCCAGCAGTTATTTACGGGAGCCAGATACGCAGTATTTT. It specifies CASSYLREPDTQYF. This chain connects TRBV28 to TRBJ2-3; the D gene is possibly TRBD2 (6 bases). V lost 4 bases and J 4 bases, leaving 12 bases between the germline ends. This CDR3 is built from 14 residues. Germline-derived CDR1 and CDR2 are MDHEN and SYDVKM.

The chain carries TRBV19 and TRBJ2-7, with 8 bases that match TRBD2. The CDR3 is 13 residues long. The germline V gene has CDR1 LNHDA and CDR2 SQIVND (reference sequence). The J segment lost 4 bases and the V segment lost 3 bases, leaving 2 bases of the junction unmatched. The CDR3 DNA is TGTGCCAGTAGTATGGTAGCGGGATACGAGCAGTACTTC. Protein product: CASSMVAGYEQYF.

The chain has TRBV27 and TRBJ2-2; D is unclear. The CDR3 extends over 14 amino acids. Trimming stripped 7 bases from V and 7 bases from J, with 16 bases between. Germline V gene data show CDR1 as MNHEY and CDR2 as SMNVEV (reference sequence). DNA of the CDR3: TGTGCCAGCACCGACCATCCTTCAGGCGGGGAGCTGTTTTTT. Translated, it gives CASTDHPSGGELFF.

V gene TRBV7-6 combines with J gene TRBJ1-1; the D gene is possibly TRBD1 (5 bases). This CDR3 region has 12 residues. The germline V gene encodes CDR1 SGHVS and CDR2 FNYEAQ. The V and J ends lost 5 bases and 7 bases respectively, with 11 bases between them. The DNA for the CDR3 is TGTGCCAGCAGCCGTGACAGTGTTGAAGCTTTCTTT. Protein product: CASSRDSVEAFF.

The table lists this clone with a count of one. This chain connects TRBV19 to TRBJ2-2; a weak D match, TRBD1 (6 bases). The germline V and J ends were trimmed by 6 bases and 6 bases, with 17 bases remaining between them. The germline V gene encodes CDR1 LNHDA and CDR2 SQIVND (reference sequence). The CDR3 totals 15 residues. In nucleotides, the CDR3 is TGTGCCAGTAGGCCCGACAGGATGTGGCCCGGGGAGCTGTTTTTT. Translation gives CASRPDRMWPGELFF.

The chain employs TRBV27 and TRBJ1-4; D is unclear. The CDR3 sequence is 14 residues long. The V gene's germline CDR1 is MNHEY and CDR2 SMNVEV (reference sequence). Deletions cut 3 bases from V and 3 bases from J, with 8 bases between. The CDR3 DNA follows: TGTGCCAGCAGTTTGGGAAGGTCTAATGAAAAACTGTTTTTT. It codes for CASSLGRSNEKLFF.

The rearrangement joins TRBV30 to TRBJ1-1; unclear D gene. Deletions cut 0 bases from V and 6 bases from J, with 8 bases between. Per germline, CDR1 GTSNPN and CDR2 SVGIG (reference sequence). This CDR3 has 12 amino acids. For the CDR3, the DNA is TGTGCCTGGAGTGTGGGTTTCCCTGAAGCTTTCTTT. Translation gives CAWSVGFPEAFF.

V and J are TRBV7-9 and TRBJ2-7; possible D gene TRBD1, 6 bases. Germline-derived CDR1 and CDR2 are SEHNR and FQNEAQ (reference sequence). V was cut by 8 bases and J by 3 bases, with 14 bases left in between. The CDR3 has 13 residues. CDR3 loop: CASEGDIHYEQYF. In DNA form, the CDR3 reads TGTGCCAGCGAAGGGGACATTCACTACGAGCAGTACTTC.

The V gene is TRBV7-9, the J gene TRBJ1-2; the match to TRBD1 covers 7 bases. Germline V CDR1 and CDR2: SEHNR, FQNEAQ (reference sequence). V was clipped by 6 bases and J by 0 bases; unmatched bases: 7. CDR3 size: 15 residues. CDR3 protein: CASRGAGQPNYGYTF. CDR3 nucleotide sequence: TGTGCCAGCAGGGGTGCGGGACAGCCTAACTATGGCTACACCTTC.

The chain recombines TRBV5-4 with TRBJ2-7, with D perhaps TRBD1 (6 bases). Germline CDR1 is SGHNT and CDR2 is YYREEE (reference sequence). Trimming left V 10 bases short and J 4 bases short, with 18 bases between. The CDR3 is 13 residues long. CDR3: CAYSLDRLYEQYF. The DNA of the CDR3 is TGTGCCTACAGCTTAGACAGGCTGTACGAGCAGTACTTC.

This chain uses TRBV29-1 with TRBJ2-5; D is unclear. The CDR3 sequence is 16 residues long. The V gene's germline CDR1 is SQVTM and CDR2 ANQGSEA. Deletions cut 1 base from V and 2 bases from J, with 17 bases between. CDR3 DNA: TGCAGCGTTGAAGGGGGTTTAGGAGCCAGACAAGAGACCCAGTACTTC. Its translation is CSVEGGLGARQETQYF.

The chain couples TRBV5-1 to TRBJ2-3; D unresolved. In germline, CDR1 is SGHRS, CDR2 YFSETQ. Trimming removed 0 bases at V and 0 bases at J, with 8 bases between. The length of the CDR3 is 15 residues. The CDR3 DNA reads TGCGCCAGCAGCTTGGATTCACCTAGCACAGATACGCAGTATTTT. Protein sequence: CASSLDSPSTDTQYF.

This clone occurred once. The chain links TRBV15 to TRBJ2-1, with TRBD1 as a possible D gene (6 bases). The V end was cut by 1 base, the J end by 7 bases, with 20 bases between. Germline-derived CDR1 and CDR2 are LNHNV and YYDKDF (reference sequence). The CDR3 spans 17 residues. The CDR3 coding sequence is TGTGCCACCAGCAGAGGCATAGGGGGAGAAGAGGAAAATGAGCAGTTCTTC. As protein: CATSRGIGGEEENEQFF.

The rearrangement links TRBV27 to TRBJ1-5; unclear D gene. V was trimmed by 4 bases and J by 6 bases, leaving 19 bases between them. The CDR3 contains 16 residues. CDR1 is MNHEY, CDR2 SMNVEV, per germline (reference sequence). The CDR3 protein is CASSSSASGYSQPQHF. For the CDR3, the DNA is TGTGCCAGCAGTTCGTCGGCAAGTGGGTATAGTCAGCCCCAGCATTTT.

V and J are TRBV27 and TRBJ2-7; no clear D gene. The V end was cut by 4 bases, the J end by 0 bases, with 7 bases between. The CDR3 length is 13 residues. CDR1 and CDR2 (germline): MNHEY, SMNVEV (reference sequence). Written as DNA, the CDR3 is TGTGCCAGCAGTTCTTACAACTCCTACGAGCAGTACTTC. Residues: CASSSYNSYEQYF.

This chain uses TRBV14 with TRBJ2-7; 9 bases fit TRBD1. V was pared by 2 bases and J by 2 bases, with 4 bases of the junction left unmatched. From germline, CDR1 is SGHDN and CDR2 FVKESK. The CDR3 loop spans 15 amino acids. The CDR3 bases are TGTGCCAGCAGCCAATGGACAGGGGTCGCCTACGAGCAGTACTTC. As protein: CASSQWTGVAYEQYF. The whole variable domain, filled in from reference TRBV14 and TRBJ2-7, reads EAGVTQFPSHSVIEKGQTVTLRCDPISGHDNLYWYRRVMGKEIKFLLHFVKESKQDESGMPNNRFLAERTGGTYSTLKVQPAELEDSGVYFCASSQWTGVAYEQYFGPGTRLTVT.

J is TRBJ2-2 and V is TRBV30; no clear D. Per the germline V gene, CDR1 is GTSNPN and CDR2 is SVGIG (reference sequence). V lost 1 base, J lost 2 bases, and 5 bases lay in between. The length of the CDR3 is 13 residues. The CDR3 protein is CAWSGGNTGELFF. As DNA, the CDR3 is TGTGCCTGGAGTGGAGGAAACACCGGGGAGCTGTTTTTT.

The genes are TRBV13 and TRBJ2-1, with D tentatively TRBD2 (6 bases). Germline V gene sequence: CDR1 PRHDT, CDR2 FYEKMQ (reference sequence). The V end lost 1 base, the J end lost 5 bases, and 9 bases lay between the germline ends. CDR3 size: 14 residues. The CDR3 loop is CASSLVVADNEQFF. The CDR3 DNA is TGTGCCAGCAGCTTAGTAGTAGCGGACAATGAGCAGTTCTTC.

The V call is TRBV29-1, the J call TRBJ1-2, with D possibly being TRBD1 (5 bases). V was clipped by 7 bases and J by 3 bases, with 21 bases between them. Germline-derived CDR1 and CDR2 are SQVTM and ANQGSEA. The CDR3 loop spans 15 amino acids. In DNA form, the CDR3 reads TGCAGCGCCGGCGGTTCAGGGTTAACGGACTATGGCTACACCTTC. Translation gives CSAGGSGLTDYGYTF.

This chain connects TRBV5-5 to TRBJ2-1, with 7 bases that match TRBD1. The ends lost 2 bases at V and 0 bases at J; junction bases unmatched: 2. The germline CDR1 and CDR2 sequences are SGHKS and YYEKEE (reference sequence). CDR3 size: 15 residues. Written as DNA, the CDR3 is TGTGCCAGCAGCTTCGCAGGGGGCTCCTACAATGAGCAGTTCTTC. This sequence encodes CASSFAGGSYNEQFF.